Listed below are T cell receptor beta chains from one sample, sequenced in a study of shared clonotypes between healthy human individuals. Some clones are missing from TCRdb's copy, which holds only in-frame ones; the method was immunoSEQ multiplex PCR. The table records roughly 1,500,000 clones, 98% to 99% of them present only once. What was sequenced was naive CD4+ T cells sorted from blood. These receptors all come from a man aged 25 to 40 in good health. Each CDR3 is given with its conserved first and last residue. The order of the fields is J gene, D gene, clone size, V gene, CDR3 protein, CDR3 DNA. The D gene is left open where the match is weak. Clone size appears in some rows only: once, few, many, or a class for an expanded clone.

>TRBJ2-7|TRBD1|-|TRBV6-6
CASSFQDRGREQYF
TGTGCCAGCAGTTTCCAGGACAGGGGACGCGAGCAGTACTTC
>TRBJ2-1|TRBD1|-|TRBV2
CASKSGQYENEQFF
TGTGCCAGCAAATCGGGACAGTATGAGAATGAGCAGTTCTTC
>TRBJ1-5|TRBD1|-|TRBV7-2
CASSLDRAVRPQHF
TGTGCCAGCAGCTTGGACAGGGCGGTTCGGCCCCAGCATTTT
>TRBJ2-7|-|-|TRBV10-3
CAISESTYEQYF
TGTGCCATCAGTGAGTCTACCTACGAGCAGTACTTC
>TRBJ2-3|TRBD1|-|TRBV5-1
CASSRETGGLDTQYF
TGCGCCAGCAGCCGAGAGACAGGGGGATTAGATACGCAGTATTTT
>TRBJ2-2|TRBD2|once|TRBV11-3
CASSISPGLAGGTGELFF
TGTGCCAGCAGCATCTCGCCGGGACTAGCGGGAGGCACCGGGGAGCTGTTTTTT
>TRBJ2-2|TRBD1|once|TRBV7-2
CASSRGQSYTGELFF
TGTGCCAGCAGCCGGGGACAGAGTTACACCGGGGAGCTGTTTTTT
>TRBJ1-1|-|-|TRBV28
CASSFRAGEAFF
TGTGCCAGCAGTTTTAGGGCTGGTGAAGCTTTCTTT
>TRBJ1-4|-|once|TRBV5-1
CASSLSRGLELFF
TGCGCCAGCAGCTTGTCCAGGGGTTTAGAGCTGTTTTTT
>TRBJ2-5|TRBD1|-|TRBV18
CASSSGGGETQYF
TGTGCCAGCTCATCAGGGGGCGGGGAGACCCAGTACTTC
>TRBJ2-3|TRBD2|-|TRBV7-8
CASSPRLAGDPDTQYF
TGTGCCAGCAGCCCACGACTAGCGGGAGATCCAGATACGCAGTATTTT
>TRBJ1-1|-|-|TRBV28
CASSLVTRRMNTEAFF
TGTGCCAGCAGTTTAGTTACTCGACGGATGAACACTGAAGCTTTCTTT
>TRBJ2-1|TRBD2|-|TRBV9
CASSRAGTRDRFF
TGTGCCAGCAGCAGGGCCGGGACTAGAGACCGGTTCTTC
>TRBJ2-7|TRBD2|-|TRBV10-3
CAISDGREWDEQYF
TGTGCCATCAGTGACGGGCGGGAGTGGGACGAGCAGTACTTC
>TRBJ2-5|TRBD1|-|TRBV5-1
CASSLVGTGGGETQYF
TGCGCCAGCAGCTTGGTCGGGACAGGGGGCGGCGAGACCCAGTACTTC
>TRBJ2-3|-|-|TRBV2
CASSVRISDTQYF
TGTGCCAGCAGTGTACGAATTTCAGATACGCAGTATTTT
>TRBJ2-7|-|-|TRBV25-1
CASSVTGSGEQYF
TGTGCCAGCAGTGTTACAGGGTCAGGCGAGCAGTACTTC
>TRBJ2-5|-|-|TRBV4-1
CASSQDSFGTQYF
TGCGCCAGCAGCCAAGATTCCTTCGGGACCCAGTACTTC
>TRBJ2-7|-|-|TRBV29-1
CSVEEIQGSAYEQYF
TGCAGCGTTGAAGAAATCCAGGGTAGCGCCTACGAGCAGTACTTC
>TRBJ2-3|-|-|TRBV30
CAWKWGRNTDTQYF
TGTGCCTGGAAATGGGGCCGGAACACAGATACGCAGTATTTT
>TRBJ2-2|-|-|TRBV5-1
CASSLGGSEPGELFF
TGCGCCAGCAGCTTAGGGGGGAGTGAGCCCGGGGAGCTGTTTTTT
>TRBJ1-2|-|-|TRBV7-9
CASSPRAGSYGYTF
TGTGCCAGCAGCCCTAGGGCAGGCAGCTATGGCTACACCTTC
>TRBJ2-7|TRBD2|-|TRBV6-6
CASSTSGRDNSYEQYF
TGTGCCAGCAGTACTAGCGGGAGGGATAACTCCTACGAGCAGTACTTC
>TRBJ1-5|-|-|TRBV2
CASSDRTDNQPQHF
TGTGCCAGCAGTGATCGGACAGACAATCAGCCCCAGCATTTT
>TRBJ1-3|-|-|TRBV7-8
CASSARPLGNTIYF
TGTGCCAGCAGCGCACGCCCTTTGGGAAACACCATATATTTT
>TRBJ1-3|TRBD1|-|TRBV5-5
CASSRGDSSGNTIYF
TGTGCCAGCAGCCGCGGGGACAGCTCTGGAAACACCATATATTTT
>TRBJ1-2|-|once|TRBV30
CAWSPRPGGGYTF
TGTGCCTGGAGTCCCCGACCCGGGGGCGGCTACACCTTC
>TRBJ1-3|TRBD1|-|TRBV2
CASSSTGGIPGNTIYF
TGTGCCAGCAGTTCGACAGGGGGCATTCCTGGAAACACCATATATTTT
>TRBJ2-7|TRBD2|-|TRBV18
CASSPGHRTPSGNSYEQYF
TGTGCCAGCTCACCGGGACACCGAACCCCTAGCGGGAATTCCTACGAGCAGTACTTC
>TRBJ2-7|TRBD1|-|TRBV5-1
CASSRDRDEQYF
TGCGCCAGCAGCAGGGACAGGGACGAGCAGTACTTC
>TRBJ2-7|TRBD2|-|TRBV5-4
CASSNLAGGPSEQYF
TGTGCCAGCAGCAATCTAGCGGGAGGGCCTTCCGAGCAGTACTTC
>TRBJ2-5|-|-|TRBV12-2
CASRLALAGSQETQYF
TGTGCAAGTCGCTTAGCACTAGCGGGATCCCAAGAGACCCAGTACTTC
>TRBJ1-1|TRBD1|-|TRBV9
CASSVVVGTGEGAFF
TGTGCCAGCAGCGTAGTTGTCGGGACAGGGGAGGGAGCTTTCTTT
>TRBJ2-5|-|-|TRBV29-1
CSVVFGDRETQYF
TGCAGCGTTGTGTTCGGGGACCGAGAGACCCAGTACTTC
>TRBJ2-7|TRBD2|once|TRBV9
CASSVASGSLYEQYF
TGTGCCAGCAGCGTAGCTAGCGGGAGTTTGTACGAGCAGTACTTC
>TRBJ2-1|-|-|TRBV28
CASRHTGGGGEQFF
TGTGCCAGCAGACACACAGGGGGGGGCGGTGAGCAGTTCTTC
>TRBJ1-5|-|-|TRBV6-1
CASSERGYQPQHF
TGTGCCAGCAGTGAAAGGGGTTATCAGCCCCAGCATTTT
>TRBJ2-3|-|-|TRBV27
CASSLRDLPLGTDTQYF
TGTGCCAGCAGTCTTCGGGACCTCCCACTAGGGACAGATACGCAGTATTTT